This T cell receptor beta chain was captured in a study of OX40 agonist ivuxolimab in advanced cancers. Clones were read by immunoSEQ multiplex PCR, and TCRdb kept only the in-frame ones, dropping some. Here the sample spans over 30,000 clones, over 90% being singletons. V shed 8 bases, J shed 3 bases, and the junction held 10 bases outside the gene matches. Per germline, CDR1 MNHEY and CDR2 SMNVEV (reference sequence). This CDR3 is 14 amino acids long. With autoimmune disease history or systemic immunosuppression, patients were excluded. This clone was seen just once. The sequencing used CD4+ or CD8+ T cells sorted from blood, collected in a trial of the OX40 agonist ivuxolimab. The sequence was collected from an adult with an advanced solid tumor such as melanoma, head and neck, liver or kidney cancer. The V call is TRBV27, the J call TRBJ2-7, with 7 bases identical to TRBD1. The CDR3 reads CASRLTGQVYEQYF. CDR3 nucleotide sequence: TGTGCCAGCCGTCTAACCGGACAGGTCTACGAGCAGTACTTC.